Presented here are 10 T cell receptor beta chains from one specimen sequenced in a study of CD8 T cells in Susac syndrome. After extraction with the RNeasy kit, about 0.45 to 1 ug of the RNA was reverse transcribed using random hexamers. Each CDR3 protein is one row after TCRdb ran MiXCR on the immunoSEQ multiplex PCR reads. The sample shows about 150,000 distinct CDR3 sequences, approximately 94% of them seen only once. Sequenced: CD8+ T cells from PBMCs. Receptors were obtained from a human donor with multiple sclerosis.

The rearrangement joins TRBV28 to TRBJ1-1; 8 bases align to TRBD1. This CDR3 has 15 amino acids. The germline CDR1 and CDR2 sequences are MDHEN and SYDVKM. Trimming cost V 5 bases and J 1 base; bases outside gene matches: 6. DNA for the CDR3: TGTGCCAGCAGTGTCAGGGGGCAGAGGAACACTGAAGCTTTCTTT. The encoded protein is CASSVRGQRNTEAFF.

The J gene is TRBJ2-7, the V gene TRBV3-1; 8 nucleotides match TRBD1. The CDR3 consists of 16 residues. With 5 bases clipped from V and 4 bases from J, the junction kept 13 bases outside the gene matches. The germline V gene has CDR1 LGHDT and CDR2 YNNKEL (reference sequence). DNA of the CDR3: TGTGCCAGCAGCTTGCGGGACAGGAAGAATCCTTACGAGCAGTACTTC. Translated: CASSLRDRKNPYEQYF.

This sequence joins TRBV6-6 and TRBJ2-1; D is possibly TRBD1 or TRBD2 (5 bases each). This CDR3 is 11 amino acids long. V was shortened by 11 bases and J by 7 bases, with 12 bases between the two germline ends. CDR1 is MNHNY and CDR2 is SVGAGI in the germline V gene (reference sequence). The CDR3 protein is CAGGTGNEQFF. The CDR3 DNA reads as TGTGCCGGGGGTACGGGGAATGAGCAGTTCTTC.

This sequence joins TRBV11-1 and TRBJ2-7; TRBD1 matches 9 bases. This CDR3 has 14 amino acids. CDR1 and CDR2 from the germline V gene are SGHAT and FQDESV (reference sequence). J was trimmed by 5 bases and V by 1 base; bases with no gene match: 3. The CDR3 protein is CASSLGGTGHEQYF. CDR3 nucleotide sequence: TGTGCCAGCAGCTTAGGAGGGACAGGGCACGAGCAGTACTTC.

This chain connects TRBV29-1 to TRBJ1-5; 9 nucleotides match TRBD1. V lost 7 bases, J lost 3 bases, and 7 bases stayed unmatched. The germline V gene has CDR1 SQVTM and CDR2 ANQGSEA. The CDR3 is 14 amino acids. The CDR3 region is CSAWTGDFNQPQHF. In DNA, the CDR3 is TGCAGCGCCTGGACAGGGGATTTCAATCAGCCCCAGCATTTT.

The rearrangement links TRBV20-1 to TRBJ1-2; D call uncertain. Between the trimmed V and J ends, which lost 3 bases and 4 bases, there was a span of 9 bases. Germline CDR1 is DFQATT and CDR2 is SNEGSKA (reference sequence). This CDR3 has 12 amino acids. The CDR3 protein is CSARLGGYGYTF. In nucleotides, the CDR3 is TGCAGTGCTAGGCTGGGCGGCTATGGCTACACCTTC.

This chain connects TRBV20-1 to TRBJ2-2; no definite D call. This CDR3 comprises 12 residues. CDR1 is DFQATT and CDR2 is SNEGSKA in the germline V gene (reference sequence). V shed 2 bases and J shed 6 bases, with 7 bases lying between them. CDR3 amino acids: CSARSYPGELFF. The CDR3 nucleotides read TGCAGTGCTAGATCCTATCCCGGGGAGCTGTTTTTT.

The chain employs TRBV30 and TRBJ1-2, with 7 bases identical to TRBD1. Germline loops: CDR1 GTSNPN, CDR2 SVGIG (reference sequence). J was trimmed by 2 bases and V by 4 bases; bases with no gene match: 4. CDR3 length: 13 amino acids. DNA of the CDR3: TGTGCCTGGACCGGGACAGCGAACTATGGCTACACCTTC. The encoded protein is CAWTGTANYGYTF.

The V gene is TRBV20-1, the J gene TRBJ2-1, with D perhaps TRBD2 (6 bases). The CDR3 consists of 14 residues. Trimming removed 3 bases at V and 3 bases at J, with 12 bases between. Germline lookup yields CDR1 DFQATT and CDR2 SNEGSKA (reference sequence). This CDR3 reads CSASGQGGYNEQFF. The DNA of the CDR3 is TGCAGTGCTAGTGGGCAGGGAGGCTACAATGAGCAGTTCTTC.

The rearrangement links TRBV9 to TRBJ1-2, with D perhaps TRBD1 (5 bases). Germline V gene data show CDR1 as SGDLS and CDR2 as YYNGEE. Trimming left V 4 bases short and J 3 bases short, with 10 bases between. This CDR3 has 13 residues. The CDR3 loop reads CASSLGQDYGYTF. CDR3 in DNA: TGTGCCAGCAGCCTCGGACAAGACTATGGCTACACCTTC.